Listed below are T cell receptor beta chains from one sample, sequenced in a study of blood T cell repertoires in COVID-19. Only in-frame clones appear in the TCRdb table, and some are missing; sequencing was by immunoSEQ multiplex PCR. The sample holds 150,000 or so clones, roughly 80% seen once. Sequencing input: peripheral blood. These receptors were collected from a woman aged 55-69 years with COVID-19, enrolled during active disease. Both conserved end residues are part of each CDR3. A D gene is named only where the DNA matches it firmly. Not every row has a clone size; where given, it reads once, few, many or a size class.

V	J	D	size	CDR3	DNA
TRBV7-6	TRBJ1-5	.	.	CASSATGLRHEPQHF	TGTGCCAGCAGCGCTACGGGACTCCGTCATGAGCCCCAGCATTTT
TRBV5-1	TRBJ2-1	TRBD2	.	CASSPQTSGSLGEQFF	TGCGCCAGCAGCCCTCAGACTAGCGGGAGCTTAGGTGAGCAGTTCTTC
TRBV27	TRBJ1-5	.	once	CASSSFRNQPQHF	TGTGCCAGCAGTTCGTTCAGGAACCAGCCCCAGCATTTT
TRBV5-8	TRBJ2-1	TRBD2	.	CASSLWGASGGYNEQFF	TGTGCCAGCAGCTTGTGGGGGGCTAGCGGGGGCTACAATGAGCAGTTCTTC
TRBV30	TRBJ2-3	.	.	CAWSVGSAKNTDTQYF	TGTGCCTGGAGTGTAGGCAGCGCCAAGAACACAGATACGCAGTATTTT
TRBV27	TRBJ1-1	.	.	CASSKILTGMGTEAFF	TGTGCCAGCAGCAAGATTTTGACGGGTATGGGCACTGAAGCTTTCTTT
TRBV6-1	TRBJ1-3	.	.	CASSEAAGGGNTIYF	TGTGCCAGCAGTGAAGCAGCAGGAGGGGGAAACACCATATATTTT
TRBV7-8	TRBJ1-2	TRBD1	.	CASSLGQGNYGYTF	TGTGCCAGCAGCTTGGGACAGGGAAACTATGGCTACACCTTC
TRBV6-5	TRBJ2-1	.	.	CASKSATPPGNEQFF	TGTGCCAGCAAGAGTGCTACCCCACCGGGTAATGAGCAGTTCTTC
TRBV5-5	TRBJ1-5	TRBD1	.	CASSAGTGGNQPQHF	TGTGCCAGCAGCGCAGGGACAGGGGGCAATCAGCCCCAGCATTTT
TRBV30	TRBJ2-6	.	.	CACPGETAASGANVLTF	TGTGCCTGTCCGGGGGAGACAGCAGCCTCTGGGGCCAACGTCCTGACTTTC
TRBV4-1	TRBJ2-7	TRBD2	.	CASSQDGAGGSANEQYF	TGCGCCAGCAGCCAAGATGGCGCGGGCGGGAGCGCCAACGAGCAGTACTTC
TRBV4-2	TRBJ2-7	.	.	CASSREVRYEQYF	TGTGCCAGCAGCCGAGAAGTGCGTTACGAGCAGTACTTC
TRBV7-9	TRBJ2-5	TRBD2	.	CASSLVAGIQETQYF	TGTGCCAGCAGCTTAGTAGCGGGGATTCAGGAGACCCAGTACTTC
TRBV10-1	TRBJ2-1	TRBD1	.	CASSTGTGWNEQFF	TGCGCCAGCAGTACCGGGACAGGGTGGAATGAGCAGTTCTTC
TRBV7-7	TRBJ2-5	.	.	CASSFLGHRETQYF	TGTGCCAGCAGCTTCCTGGGACATCGGGAGACCCAGTACTTC
TRBV18	TRBJ1-4	TRBD1	.	CASSPEGQGEKLFF	TGTGCCAGCTCACCCGAGGGACAGGGTGAAAAACTGTTTTTT
TRBV6-5	TRBJ1-1	.	.	CASSTARWNTEAFF	TGTGCCAGCAGTACCGCTAGGTGGAACACTGAAGCTTTCTTT
TRBV6-1	TRBJ2-1	TRBD2	.	CASSEALGERGANEQFF	TGTGCCAGCAGTGAAGCGCTAGGGGAGCGGGGGGCCAATGAGCAGTTCTTC
TRBV6-5	TRBJ1-1	.	.	CASTLQGGYTEAFF	TGTGCCAGCACTCTACAGGGCGGCTACACTGAAGCTTTCTTT
TRBV27	TRBJ1-4	TRBD1	.	CASRRGQTEKLFF	TGTGCCAGCCGGCGGGGACAGACTGAAAAACTGTTTTTT
TRBV9	TRBJ2-1	TRBD2	.	CASSPAGTSGREQFF	TGTGCCAGCAGCCCTGCCGGGACTAGCGGGAGGGAGCAGTTCTTC
TRBV4-2	TRBJ1-5	.	.	CASSQDWGGGSNQPQHF	TGTGCCAGCAGCCAAGATTGGGGGGGTGGAAGCAATCAGCCCCAGCATTTT
TRBV7-9	TRBJ1-3	.	.	CASSLELSSGNTIYF	TGTGCCAGCAGCTTAGAGCTGAGCTCTGGAAACACCATATATTTT
TRBV29-1	TRBJ1-5	.	.	CSVGEGMYQPQHF	TGCAGCGTTGGGGAGGGTATGTATCAGCCCCAGCATTTT
TRBV19	TRBJ1-5	TRBD1	.	CASIGQRTGVDQPQHF	TGTGCCAGTATAGGCCAAAGGACAGGGGTTGATCAGCCCCAGCATTTT
TRBV24-1	TRBJ1-1	.	.	CATSGSGANTEAFF	TGTGCCACCAGTGGCTCAGGGGCCAACACTGAAGCTTTCTTT
TRBV5-1	TRBJ2-1	.	.	CASSLDNEQFF	TGCGCCAGCAGCCTAGACAATGAGCAGTTCTTC
TRBV18	TRBJ1-1	.	.	CASSPPPSLAGEAFF	TGTGCCAGCTCACCCCCCCCGAGCCTGGCGGGTGAAGCTTTCTTT
TRBV7-3	TRBJ2-2	.	.	CASSLTNTGTNTGELFF	TGTGCCAGCAGCTTAACGAATACGGGAACGAACACCGGGGAGCTGTTTTTT
TRBV6-5	TRBJ2-1	TRBD2	.	CASSKTQGLVGEQFF	TGTGCCAGCAGCAAAACCCAAGGACTAGTTGGTGAGCAGTTCTTC
TRBV7-6	TRBJ1-6	.	.	CASSSVQGSPLHF	TGTGCCAGCAGCTCAGTTCAGGGTTCACCCCTCCACTTT
TRBV19	TRBJ1-6	.	.	CASSTVWQGYNSPLHF	TGTGCCAGTAGTACCGTTTGGCAGGGGTATAATTCACCCCTCCACTTT
TRBV5-1	TRBJ2-2	TRBD1	once	CASSLSPGGAANTGELFF	TGCGCCAGCAGCTTATCTCCAGGGGGCGCCGCGAACACCGGGGAGCTGTTTTTT
TRBV9	TRBJ1-1	.	.	CASSVLGGPVNTEAFF	TGTGCCAGCAGCGTACTCGGGGGGCCCGTGAACACTGAAGCTTTCTTT
TRBV7-2	TRBJ2-7	.	few	CASSLTSLGYEQYF	TGTGCCAGCAGCTTGACTAGTTTGGGCTACGAGCAGTACTTC
TRBV12-5	TRBJ1-1	.	.	CASGRTGKMNTEAFF	TGTGCTAGTGGTCGAACAGGGAAGATGAACACTGAAGCTTTCTTT
TRBV9	TRBJ1-2	TRBD1	.	CASSVGRTGGANGYTF	TGTGCCAGCAGCGTAGGGAGGACAGGGGGCGCAAATGGCTACACCTTC
TRBV11-3	TRBJ2-1	TRBD1	many	CASSLDPSGTGPNEQFF	TGTGCCAGCAGCTTAGACCCCTCCGGGACAGGGCCCAATGAGCAGTTCTTC
TRBV7-8	TRBJ1-2	TRBD1	.	CASSARDRANYGYTF	TGTGCCAGCAGCGCTCGGGACAGAGCTAACTATGGCTACACCTTC
TRBV5-1	TRBJ1-2	TRBD1	.	CASSLEGALDRLNGYTF	TGCGCCAGCAGCTTGGAGGGAGCCCTGGACAGGTTGAATGGCTACACCTTC
TRBV9	TRBJ2-1	TRBD2	once	CASSVGGGPAYNEQFF	TGTGCCAGCAGCGTAGGCGGGGGGCCCGCCTACAATGAGCAGTTCTTC
TRBV6-5	TRBJ2-1	TRBD2	.	CASSYEASGAYNEQFF	TGTGCCAGCAGTTACGAGGCTAGCGGGGCCTACAATGAGCAGTTCTTC
TRBV7-3	TRBJ1-1	TRBD1	.	CASSLGWGQKAFF	TGTGCCAGCAGCTTGGGGTGGGGACAGAAAGCTTTCTTT
TRBV18	TRBJ1-1	.	once	CASSPLQGLSEAFF	TGTGCCAGCTCACCACTTCAGGGGCTCTCTGAAGCTTTCTTT
TRBV7-7	TRBJ2-2	TRBD1	.	CASSLGPQGAPTGELFF	TGTGCTAGCAGCTTAGGGCCCCAGGGGGCACCCACCGGGGAGCTGTTTTTT